The rows below give T cell receptor beta chains drawn from one sample of a study of beta chain features in type 1 diabetes. Measured with immunoSEQ multiplex PCR; TCRdb has only the in-frame clones, and not every one. The table lists about 230,000 clones, over 7.5% of them singletons. The sequenced material came from naive CD4+ T cells from blood. The receptors shown here come from a woman between 18 and 29 years old in good health. CDR3s include the opening cysteine and the closing phenylalanine or tryptophan. The D gene is left open where the match is weak. Some rows mark clone size as missing; the rest say once, few, many or name a class of expanded clone.

V: TRBV6-5; size: NA; D: TRBD1; J: TRBJ1-2; DNA: TGTGCCAGCAGCTTAGACAGGGGGCAGGGCTACACCTTC; CDR3: CASSLDRGQGYTF
V: TRBV5-1; size: few; D: TRBD1; J: TRBJ2-1; DNA: TGCGCCAGCAGCTCCCCGGGACAGGCTGGCAATGAGCAGTTCTTC; CDR3: CASSSPGQAGNEQFF
V: TRBV7-9; size: NA; D: TRBD2; J: TRBJ2-7; DNA: TGTGCCAGCAGCGGAGCGGGACGCGAGCAGTACTTC; CDR3: CASSGAGREQYF
V: TRBV10-3; size: few; D: TRBD1; J: TRBJ1-2; DNA: TGTGCCATCACAGAATCATGGGACAGGGCTGTCACCTTC; CDR3: CAITESWDRAVTF
V: TRBV7-3; size: NA; D: TRBD2; J: TRBJ2-5; DNA: TGTGCCAGCAGCCTCTTGGCGGGGGGGCCAGAGACCCAGTACTTC; CDR3: CASSLLAGGPETQYF
V: TRBV30; size: many; D: TRBD2; J: TRBJ2-3; DNA: TGTGCCTGGAGTGTGGGTACTAGCGTCACAGATACGCAGTATTTT; CDR3: CAWSVGTSVTDTQYF
V: TRBV18; size: few; D: TRBD2; J: TRBJ2-7; DNA: TGTGCCAGCTCACCTGGGGCTAGCGGGACCTATCCCTACGAGCAGTACTTC; CDR3: CASSPGASGTYPYEQYF
V: TRBV2; size: few; D: NA; J: TRBJ2-4; DNA: TGTGCCAGCAGTGCCCGCGAGGTACCGGGAAACATTCAGTACTTC; CDR3: CASSAREVPGNIQYF
V: TRBV9; size: NA; D: TRBD1; J: TRBJ2-7; DNA: TGTGCCAGCAGCGGAAACAGGGGGCTTACGAAGCAGTACTTC; CDR3: CASSGNRGLTKQYF
V: TRBV12-5; size: few; D: TRBD2; J: TRBJ2-7; DNA: TGTGCTAGTGCCCTCCCCGGACTAGGTTTCGACGAGCAGTACTTC; CDR3: CASALPGLGFDEQYF
V: TRBV27; size: NA; D: TRBD2; J: TRBJ2-7; DNA: TGTGCCAGCAGTTTATCCCCCCTAGGTAAAGCGGGGGCCTACGAGCAGTACTTC; CDR3: CASSLSPLGKAGAYEQYF
V: TRBV10-3; size: few; D: NA; J: TRBJ2-2; DNA: TGTGCCATCAGGGCCGAAAACACCGGGGAGCTGTTTTTT; CDR3: CAIRAENTGELFF
V: TRBV25-1; size: few; D: NA; J: TRBJ2-7; DNA: TGTGCCAGCAGTGAATCAAGGGACACCCCCTACGAGCAGTACTTC; CDR3: CASSESRDTPYEQYF
V: TRBV30; size: many; D: NA; J: TRBJ2-6; DNA: TGTGCCTGGAGTTTGGGCCCTGGGGCCAACGTCCTGACTTTC; CDR3: CAWSLGPGANVLTF
V: TRBV6-6; size: NA; D: NA; J: TRBJ2-7; DNA: TGTGCCAGCAGCCACGAGTGGGGGCAATTGTACGAGCAGTACTTC; CDR3: CASSHEWGQLYEQYF
V: TRBV10-1; size: NA; D: NA; J: TRBJ2-7; DNA: TGCGCCAGCAGTGAAGTGGGAGTCTACGAGCAGTACTTC; CDR3: CASSEVGVYEQYF
V: TRBV6-5; size: NA; D: TRBD2; J: TRBJ2-1; DNA: TGTGCCAGCAGTACCGGGACTAACTCCTACAATGAGCAGTTCTTC; CDR3: CASSTGTNSYNEQFF
V: TRBV6-1; size: few; D: NA; J: TRBJ2-5; DNA: TGTGCCAGCAGTGAAACGGGGTTCGGGTTGAGAGAGACCCAGTACTTC; CDR3: CASSETGFGLRETQYF
V: TRBV30; size: many; D: NA; J: TRBJ2-4; DNA: TGTGCCTGGAGTGCCGGGGACATTCAGTACTTC; CDR3: CAWSAGDIQYF
V: TRBV6-5; size: few; D: NA; J: TRBJ2-7; DNA: TGTGCCAGCACTCAAGGGGGGGGCTACGAGCAGTACTTC; CDR3: CASTQGGGYEQYF
V: TRBV19; size: few; D: TRBD1; J: TRBJ2-3; DNA: TGTGCCAGTAGTACCCCGGGACAGGGGTTTGGTACGCAGTATTTT; CDR3: CASSTPGQGFGTQYF
V: TRBV2; size: NA; D: NA; J: TRBJ1-1; DNA: TGTGCCAGCAGCGAACAGGGAACGGACACTGAAGCTTTCTTT; CDR3: CASSEQGTDTEAFF
V: TRBV29-1; size: few; D: TRBD2; J: TRBJ2-7; DNA: TGCAGCGTTGAGGACCCCGGGACTAGCGGACTCTACGAGCAGTACTTC; CDR3: CSVEDPGTSGLYEQYF
V: TRBV19; size: NA; D: NA; J: TRBJ1-1; DNA: TGTGCCAGCGAATCGGGGGGTGGCACTGAAGCTTTCTTT; CDR3: CASESGGGTEAFF
V: TRBV5-6; size: NA; D: TRBD2; J: TRBJ2-2; DNA: TGTGCCAGCAGTGGACTAGCGGGTGACACCGGGGAGCTGTTTTTT; CDR3: CASSGLAGDTGELFF
V: TRBV30; size: NA; D: NA; J: TRBJ2-7; DNA: TGTGCCTGGAGTGGGAGGTCGGGTAGCTCCTACGAGCAGTACTTC; CDR3: CAWSGRSGSSYEQYF
V: TRBV6-6; size: few; D: TRBD2; J: TRBJ2-7; DNA: TGTGCCAGCAGTTACTCGGCACTAGCGGGCTCCTACGAGCAGTACTTC; CDR3: CASSYSALAGSYEQYF
V: TRBV18; size: NA; D: NA; J: TRBJ2-1; DNA: TGTGCCAGCTCACAGGCGGTGACCTACAATGAGCAGTTCTTC; CDR3: CASSQAVTYNEQFF
V: TRBV18; size: NA; D: NA; J: TRBJ1-1; DNA: TGTGCCAGCTCACAGGACAGAAACACTGAAGCTTTCTTT; CDR3: CASSQDRNTEAFF
V: TRBV25-1; size: few; D: TRBD1; J: TRBJ1-2; DNA: TGTGCCAGCATGCCGGGACAGGGTGCCTATGGCTACACCTTC; CDR3: CASMPGQGAYGYTF
V: TRBV21-1; size: NA; D: NA; J: TRBJ2-7; DNA: TGTGCCAGCAGCAAATCTTCCGGGTTCCTATACGAGCAGTACTTC; CDR3: CASSKSSGFLYEQYF
V: TRBV19; size: few; D: TRBD1; J: TRBJ2-7; DNA: TGTGCCAGTAAGATTGGGGGGACAGGGGGCTACGAGCAGTACTTC; CDR3: CASKIGGTGGYEQYF
V: TRBV30; size: NA; D: TRBD1; J: TRBJ1-4; DNA: TGTGCCTGGAGTGTACGGAGGACAGGGTCTCGCGAAAAACTGTTTTTT; CDR3: CAWSVRRTGSREKLFF
V: TRBV7-9; size: many; D: TRBD2; J: TRBJ2-1; DNA: TGTGCCAGCAGCTTAGCTGGGACTAGCGGGGGATGGAGTGAGCAGTTCTTC; CDR3: CASSLAGTSGGWSEQFF
V: TRBV30; size: few; D: TRBD2; J: TRBJ2-5; DNA: TGTGCCTGGAGTGTACTAGCGGGGTTTGAGACCCAGTACTTC; CDR3: CAWSVLAGFETQYF
V: TRBV7-9; size: few; D: NA; J: TRBJ2-3; DNA: TGTGCCAGCAGCTCGCAGGGGCTTAACACAGATACGCAGTATTTT; CDR3: CASSSQGLNTDTQYF
V: TRBV6-5; size: NA; D: NA; J: TRBJ1-5; DNA: TGTGCCAGCAGTTATGGGGGGGGCCGGGGCAATCAGCCCCAGCATTTT; CDR3: CASSYGGGRGNQPQHF
V: TRBV5-1; size: NA; D: NA; J: TRBJ1-5; DNA: TGCGCCAGCAGCTTTTTCGGGTCGGAGGGGCCCCAGCATTTT; CDR3: CASSFFGSEGPQHF
V: TRBV30; size: NA; D: TRBD1; J: TRBJ1-2; DNA: TGTGCTTGGCGACAGGGGGCCAAGAACACCTTC; CDR3: CAWRQGAKNTF
V: TRBV6-6; size: few; D: NA; J: TRBJ2-6; DNA: TGTGCCAGCAGTCTTCGACAGCGCTCTGGGGCCAACGTCCTGACTTTC; CDR3: CASSLRQRSGANVLTF
V: TRBV5-6; size: few; D: NA; J: TRBJ1-2; DNA: TGTGCCAGCAGCTTTGGAGCTCCTGCGGCGGGCTACACCTTC; CDR3: CASSFGAPAAGYTF
V: TRBV11-3; size: few; D: NA; J: TRBJ2-3; DNA: TGTGCCAGCAGCTCCTCCCAGCGGATCACAGATACGCAGTATTTT; CDR3: CASSSSQRITDTQYF
V: TRBV6-6; size: few; D: TRBD1; J: TRBJ2-5; DNA: TGTGCCAGCAGTTACCCGGGACAGGGGGAGACCCAGTACTTC; CDR3: CASSYPGQGETQYF
V: TRBV18; size: few; D: TRBD2; J: TRBJ2-3; DNA: TGTGCCAGCTCACCCCCCGGACTAGCGGGAGGAACAGATACGCAGTATTTT; CDR3: CASSPPGLAGGTDTQYF
V: TRBV5-6; size: NA; D: TRBD2; J: TRBJ2-3; DNA: TGTGCCAGCAGCCCGGGACTAGCGGGGTGGGATACGCAGTATTTT; CDR3: CASSPGLAGWDTQYF
V: TRBV29-1; size: NA; D: TRBD1; J: TRBJ2-1; DNA: TGCAGCGTCCCACGGGGCAGGGGGCTGCAGACTGGGCAGTTCTTC; CDR3: CSVPRGRGLQTGQFF
V: TRBV5-1; size: few; D: TRBD2; J: TRBJ2-3; DNA: TGCGCCAGCAGCTTGAGCGGGAGTGGAGATACGCAGTATTTT; CDR3: CASSLSGSGDTQYF
V: TRBV29-1; size: many; D: NA; J: TRBJ1-5; DNA: TGCAGCGTTGGGGAGGGTGACAATCAGCCCCAGCATTTT; CDR3: CSVGEGDNQPQHF
V: TRBV7-8; size: NA; D: NA; J: TRBJ2-3; DNA: TGTGCCAGCAGCTTCGCGGGGGCCACAGATACGCAGTATTTT; CDR3: CASSFAGATDTQYF